This TCR beta chain stems from a study of blood T cells in healthy people across ages. Looking at the study overall: Template-switching capture recovered about one barcoded beta molecule per two T cells. Study-level points and caveats: Those diversity estimates obtained from one million T cells were thought to be underestimates.

This clonotype was counted many times. Antigen unknown. Those donating, healthy Caucasian individuals from Russia, were aged roughly 6 to 90. Isolated PBMCs totaled at least 7 million in each sample. Then a second PCR, running roughly 6 to 11 cycles, was carried out with a sample-barcoded 5' primer and a J-beta primer mix. In TCRdb, the 5' RACE reads were re-called with MiXCR into one record per CDR3 protein. The repertoire holds about a million distinct CDR3 sequences, with 48% as singletons. The CDR3 runs 13 residues. V shed 5 bases, J shed 3 bases, and the junction held 4 bases outside the gene matches.

The chain couples TRBV12-3 or TRBV12-4 to TRBJ2-7; TRBD1 matches 7 bases. What was sequenced was blood. The TCR originated in a man under 40 in good health. The CDR3 here is CASSDGTVYEQYF. The CDR3, as DNA: TGTGCCAGCAGTGACGGGACAGTCTACGAGCAGTACTTC.